The present entry profiles one T cell receptor (beta chain) with its context. Original data processing: Amplification from reference gene primers served as the basis for estimated nucleated cell counts. Assay: immunoSEQ multiplex PCR; the TCRdb copy retains only in-frame clones and omits some. The D gene and trimming were derived from the DNA, and the V and J assignments and clone size from that table. The sample yields around 100,000 clones, around 83% seen once. The data were taken from a study of blood T cell repertoires in COVID-19. At the level of the study: Acute and convalescent COVID-19 specimens originated in the United States, Italy and Spain. T cells, B-cell-depleted T cells, or PBMCs provided the cDNA or gDNA that served as material.

CDR1 and CDR2 from the germline V gene are LNHDA and SQIVND (reference sequence). CDR3 size: 16 residues. V trimming: 4 bases; J trimming: 2 bases; junction bases outside the gene matches: 9. Material: peripheral blood. This receptor was identified in a woman aged 80 or over with active or convalescent COVID-19. This rearrangement joins TRBV19 to TRBJ1-1, with 8 bases lining up with TRBD1. The CDR3 nucleotides read TGTGCCAGTAGTACACGACAGGGGCGAGGAAACACTGAAGCTTTCTTT. This sequence encodes CASSTRQGRGNTEAFF.